These T cell receptor beta chains were read from a single sample in a study of response to subunit inactivated influenza vaccine. TCRdb itself ran the RT-PCR reads through MiXCR, one entry per CDR3 protein. Among 530,000 or so distinct CDR3 sequences, about 12% were seen once, and the ten largest hold roughly a tenth. This specimen was PBMCs from blood, taken on the day of vaccination. The receptors originated from a man in his forties or fifties who received an inactivated influenza vaccine. Each CDR3 is given with its conserved first and last residue. Fields, in order: D gene, V gene, clone size, J gene, CDR3 DNA, CDR3 protein. A D gene is named only where the DNA matches it firmly. The size of a clone is reported for some rows only, either as once, few or many, or as a class for expanded clones.

d_gene: TRBD1
v_gene: TRBV28
abundance: .
j_gene: TRBJ2-7
CDR3nt: TGTGCCAGCAGTTTTGGGGGACAGCGCAACGAGCAGTACTTC
CDR3aa: CASSFGGQRNEQYF

d_gene: TRBD2
v_gene: TRBV29-1
abundance: many
j_gene: TRBJ2-3
CDR3nt: TGCAGCGTTGATAATAGCGGGAGGGAAAACACAGATACGCAGTATTTT
CDR3aa: CSVDNSGRENTDTQYF

d_gene: .
v_gene: TRBV6-2/TRBV6-3
abundance: many
j_gene: TRBJ2-7
CDR3nt: TGTGCCAGCAGCGGGAATAGACGGAGCTCCTACGAGCAGTACTTC
CDR3aa: CASSGNRRSSYEQYF

d_gene: .
v_gene: TRBV7-2
abundance: .
j_gene: TRBJ1-1
CDR3nt: TGTGCCAGCAGTTATGGGGGGATGGAAGCTTTCTTT
CDR3aa: CASSYGGMEAFF

d_gene: .
v_gene: TRBV12-3/TRBV12-4
abundance: .
j_gene: TRBJ2-3
CDR3nt: TGTGCCAGCAGCCTGGGGCCCCAGGGGACTAGCACAGATACGCAGTATTTT
CDR3aa: CASSLGPQGTSTDTQYF

d_gene: TRBD1
v_gene: TRBV6-5
abundance: few
j_gene: TRBJ1-2
CDR3nt: TGTGCCAGCAGTTACCCCAATACAGGGGGCAGCTATGGCTACACCTTC
CDR3aa: CASSYPNTGGSYGYTF

d_gene: .
v_gene: TRBV4-3
abundance: .
j_gene: TRBJ1-1
CDR3nt: TGCGCCAGCAGCCAAAGTGGGGCTGAAGCTTTCTTT
CDR3aa: CASSQSGAEAFF

d_gene: .
v_gene: TRBV6-4
abundance: few
j_gene: TRBJ2-4
CDR3nt: TGTGCCAACCCGTGGGCCCACAAAAACATTCAGTACTTC
CDR3aa: CANPWAHKNIQYF

d_gene: TRBD2
v_gene: TRBV5-1
abundance: few
j_gene: TRBJ2-3
CDR3nt: TGCGCCAGCAGCCGACTAGCGGGAGAGATAGATACGCAGTATTTT
CDR3aa: CASSRLAGEIDTQYF

d_gene: .
v_gene: TRBV14
abundance: few
j_gene: TRBJ1-2
CDR3nt: TGTGCCAGCAGCTACGGACGTGCCTACACCTTC
CDR3aa: CASSYGRAYTF

d_gene: .
v_gene: TRBV7-2
abundance: few
j_gene: TRBJ2-3
CDR3nt: TGTGCCAGCAGCTTACAGGGAGCAATATCAGATACGCAGTATTTT
CDR3aa: CASSLQGAISDTQYF

d_gene: TRBD2
v_gene: TRBV7-2
abundance: few
j_gene: TRBJ2-3
CDR3nt: TGTGCCAGCAGCTCAGGGACTAGCGGGATGGGGAATACGCAGTATTTT
CDR3aa: CASSSGTSGMGNTQYF

d_gene: .
v_gene: TRBV12-3/TRBV12-4
abundance: many
j_gene: TRBJ1-5
CDR3nt: TGTGCCAGCAGTGGTCTCGGCAATAGCAATCAGCCCCAGCATTTT
CDR3aa: CASSGLGNSNQPQHF

d_gene: .
v_gene: TRBV6-1
abundance: many
j_gene: TRBJ2-2
CDR3nt: TGTGCCAGCGGGGGGTGGGACACCGGGGAGCTGTTTTTT
CDR3aa: CASGGWDTGELFF

d_gene: .
v_gene: TRBV12-3/TRBV12-4
abundance: few
j_gene: TRBJ1-4
CDR3nt: TGTGCCAGCAGTTTAGACAGCCTGGGGCTTAATGAAAAACTGTTTTTT
CDR3aa: CASSLDSLGLNEKLFF

d_gene: TRBD2
v_gene: TRBV10-3
abundance: few
j_gene: TRBJ2-5
CDR3nt: TGTGCCATCAGTGAGAGGGGAGGGGCCCAAGAGACCCAGTACTTC
CDR3aa: CAISERGGAQETQYF

d_gene: .
v_gene: TRBV5-1
abundance: many
j_gene: TRBJ1-4
CDR3nt: TGCGCCAGCAGCTCCTTTGGGACCCCGAAGCCTAATGAAAAACTGTTTTTT
CDR3aa: CASSSFGTPKPNEKLFF

d_gene: .
v_gene: TRBV4-3
abundance: few
j_gene: TRBJ2-1
CDR3nt: TGCGCCAGCAGCCAAGATACCGGAATCTCCTACAATGAGCAGTTCTTC
CDR3aa: CASSQDTGISYNEQFF

d_gene: TRBD2
v_gene: TRBV5-4
abundance: .
j_gene: TRBJ2-2
CDR3nt: TGTGCCAGCAGCCCGGCTGGACCACTAGCGGGAGCAGGGGAGCTGTTTTTT
CDR3aa: CASSPAGPLAGAGELFF

d_gene: TRBD1
v_gene: TRBV2
abundance: .
j_gene: TRBJ1-2
CDR3nt: TGTGCCAGCAGGCTAACAGGGGTTGGCTACACCTTC
CDR3aa: CASRLTGVGYTF